This T cell receptor (beta chain) was recovered during a study of T cells after yellow fever vaccination (dated by TCRdb to between 2018 and 2021). Some background on the complete study: The SMART-Seq v4 Ultra Low Input RNA kit was used to prepare libraries from fractions with low cell numbers. Bulk TCR alpha and beta repertoires were sequenced longitudinally to track T-cell clones before and after primary and booster YFV17D yellow fever vaccination. Two healthy male donors made up the cohort, one aged 18 to 29 years and the other aged 30 to 40 years. Blood was collected at multiple timepoints before and after primary and secondary immunization, and bulk PBMC replicates and cell subsets were isolated.

TCR cDNA was synthesized by 5'RACE template switching, through which a universal primer site and unique molecular identifiers were introduced. cDNA synthesis was primed from both the TCR alpha and TCR beta constant segments. Libraries were amplified in two PCR steps, with sample barcodes and sequencing adapters added in the second step. Sequencing of libraries was performed on Illumina HiSeq 2500 (2x100 bp) or NovaSeq (2x150 bp). The source study handled its data this way. MIGEC was used to demultiplex reads and collapse the reads into UMI consensus sequences, and MiXCR was used for V(D)J alignment. Using edgeR on replicate PBMC samples, clonotypes were called vaccine-responding if FDR was below 0.01 and the log2 fold change was above 5 up to day 15. Each bulk clonotype was labeled CD4 or CD8 based on which sequenced repertoire, CD4 or CD8, contained the clonotype at higher abundance. In TCRdb, the public reads were trimmed at Q25 with fastp and aligned with MiXCR, with productive beta chains retained. Records with the same CDR3 protein are collapsed into one entry carrying the most frequent genes and DNA. For this entry, the V and J calls and clone size follow TCRdb and not the study's own pipeline. This sample has some 120,000 distinct CDR3 sequences in its table, and nearly 7.5% of those were observed once. The ten most abundant clones make up around 2.5% of the sample.

This clonotype came up many times. Its recognized antigen is unknown. No base quality values were provided; no much bigger clone lies one nucleotide off. Overall study outcomes, separate from this receptor: Compared with the primary T-cell response, the secondary T-cell response was weaker but faster, peaking on day 5 rather than day 15. Computational filtering was required because FACS-sorted repertoires could contain abundant contaminating clonotypes from the bulk population. Most clones expanded after primary vaccination (approximately 97% of CD4 and around 89% of CD8) were re-detected after the booster, suggesting that broad memory maintenance occurred. Because the study included only a couple of donors, the extent to which the findings can be generalized is limited. A small fraction of clonotypes showed up in both the CD4 and CD8 compartments, probably as a result of convergent recombination.

In the paper's terms, the treatment or condition label means: live attenuated yellow fever vaccine strain. A standard Ficoll-Paque protocol was used to isolate PBMCs from peripheral blood. Dynabeads CD4 and CD8 positive selection kits were used to isolate the CD4 and CD8 T-cell fractions. TriZol was used to extract RNA from bulk PBMCs, from CD4 and CD8 fractions, and from dextramer-positive and dextramer-negative fractions. The germline ends are 10 bases apart after V is trimmed by 0 bases and J by 6 bases. In the germline V gene, CDR1 corresponds to LGHNA and CDR2 to YNFKEQ. From the cysteine up to the phenylalanine, the CDR3 has a length of 14 residues. The only DNA kept is the CDR3, 42 bases in frame from the first base.

Rearrangement joined TRBV4-2 to TRBJ2-3; the D gene is unclear. The sample in question was CD4+ T cells sorted from PBMCs, obtained 9 to 10 days after the first yellow fever vaccination. This clonotype was obtained from a young man who received the YFV17D yellow fever vaccine. The CDR3 protein sequence reads: CASSQDKGWDTQYF. At the DNA level, the sequence is TGTGCCAGCAGCCAAGATAAAGGCTGGGATACGCAGTATTTT.